This is a list of T cell receptor beta chains from one sample in a study of control samples from healthy donors and cancer patients. Sequencing was performed with immunoSEQ multiplex PCR; in TCRdb, only in-frame clones are kept and a portion is missing. In the table there are approximately 170,000 clones, more than 85% of which are singletons. The sequenced sample consisted of blood. These receptors were taken from a young woman in good health. The CDR3 runs from the conserved cysteine through the conserved F or W. D genes are given only for firm matches. Rows give clone size only sometimes, using once, few, many, or a class for an expanded clone.

clone size: -
V gene: TRBV2
J gene: TRBJ2-7
D gene: TRBD2
CDR3 protein: CASIGGTSGYEQYF
CDR3 DNA: TGTGCCAGCATCGGGGGGACTAGCGGATACGAGCAGTACTTC

clone size: -
V gene: TRBV29-1
J gene: TRBJ2-7
D gene: TRBD2
CDR3 protein: CSAGSSGRWGISYEQYF
CDR3 DNA: TGCAGCGCCGGTTCTAGCGGGAGGTGGGGGATCTCCTACGAGCAGTACTTC

clone size: -
V gene: TRBV11-1
J gene: TRBJ2-1
D gene: -
CDR3 protein: CASSLALASSYNEQFF
CDR3 DNA: TGTGCCAGCAGCTTAGCGCTAGCCTCCTCCTACAATGAGCAGTTCTTC

clone size: -
V gene: TRBV12-5
J gene: TRBJ1-2
D gene: TRBD1
CDR3 protein: CASGLVPGQGTENYGYTF
CDR3 DNA: TGTGCTAGTGGTTTGGTACCTGGACAGGGGACCGAAAACTATGGCTACACCTTC

clone size: once
V gene: TRBV19
J gene: TRBJ2-3
D gene: TRBD2
CDR3 protein: CASSPLGGRPDTQYF
CDR3 DNA: TGTGCCAGTAGCCCCCTGGGCGGGAGGCCAGATACGCAGTATTTT

clone size: -
V gene: TRBV6-1
J gene: TRBJ2-7
D gene: TRBD1
CDR3 protein: CASSELQGRYEQYF
CDR3 DNA: TGTGCCAGCAGTGAATTACAGGGGCGTTACGAGCAGTACTTC

clone size: -
V gene: TRBV28
J gene: TRBJ1-5
D gene: -
CDR3 protein: CASRPLMGNNQPQHF
CDR3 DNA: TGTGCCAGCAGACCCCTGATGGGGAACAATCAGCCCCAGCATTTT

clone size: few
V gene: TRBV25-1
J gene: TRBJ1-3
D gene: -
CDR3 protein: CASREGLGYFSGNTIYF
CDR3 DNA: TGTGCCAGCAGAGAGGGGTTGGGTTATTTCTCTGGAAACACCATATATTTT

clone size: -
V gene: TRBV28
J gene: TRBJ1-6
D gene: -
CDR3 protein: CASRSGDSPLHF
CDR3 DNA: TGTGCCAGCAGGTCAGGGGATTCACCCCTCCACTTT

clone size: -
V gene: TRBV19
J gene: TRBJ1-1
D gene: -
CDR3 protein: CASSFTGMNTEAFF
CDR3 DNA: TGTGCCAGTAGTTTCACAGGGATGAACACTGAAGCTTTCTTT

clone size: -
V gene: TRBV7-2
J gene: TRBJ2-5
D gene: TRBD1
CDR3 protein: CASSRDSRPETQYF
CDR3 DNA: TGTGCCAGCAGCCGGGACAGCCGGCCCGAGACCCAGTACTTC

clone size: -
V gene: TRBV15
J gene: TRBJ1-1
D gene: TRBD1
CDR3 protein: CATSRGDRYTEAFF
CDR3 DNA: TGTGCCACCAGCAGAGGGGACAGGTACACTGAAGCTTTCTTT

clone size: once
V gene: TRBV7-2
J gene: TRBJ1-5
D gene: -
CDR3 protein: CASSLAQGYSNQPQHF
CDR3 DNA: TGTGCCAGCAGCTTAGCTCAGGGTTATAGCAATCAGCCCCAGCATTTT

clone size: -
V gene: TRBV2
J gene: TRBJ2-1
D gene: TRBD2
CDR3 protein: CASKKLSGSPMGGKFF
CDR3 DNA: TGTGCCAGCAAAAAGCTGAGCGGGAGCCCTATGGGCGGGAAGTTCTTC

clone size: -
V gene: TRBV29-1
J gene: TRBJ1-4
D gene: -
CDR3 protein: CSVEAQGDEKLFF
CDR3 DNA: TGCAGCGTTGAAGCCCAGGGAGATGAAAAACTGTTTTTT

clone size: few
V gene: TRBV11-2
J gene: TRBJ1-5
D gene: -
CDR3 protein: CASSLDRGQPQHF
CDR3 DNA: TGTGCCAGCAGCTTAGATAGGGGGCAGCCCCAGCATTTT

clone size: once
V gene: TRBV6-5
J gene: TRBJ1-2
D gene: -
CDR3 protein: CASSYGIAGPYGYTF
CDR3 DNA: TGTGCCAGCAGTTATGGGATCGCAGGGCCCTATGGCTACACCTTC

clone size: -
V gene: TRBV5-8
J gene: TRBJ1-5
D gene: -
CDR3 protein: CASSPGGHTNQPQHF
CDR3 DNA: TGTGCCAGCAGCCCTGGCGGACACACGAATCAGCCCCAGCATTTT

clone size: once
V gene: TRBV11-3
J gene: TRBJ2-1
D gene: -
CDR3 protein: CASSLGGSGGEQFF
CDR3 DNA: TGTGCCAGCAGCTTAGGCGGATCCGGGGGTGAGCAGTTCTTC

clone size: -
V gene: TRBV19
J gene: TRBJ1-5
D gene: -
CDR3 protein: CASSIRNQPQHF
CDR3 DNA: TGTGCCAGTAGTATCCGCAATCAGCCCCAGCATTTT

clone size: -
V gene: TRBV5-1
J gene: TRBJ2-1
D gene: TRBD2
CDR3 protein: CASSLLLAGGPIFHEQFF
CDR3 DNA: TGCGCCAGCAGCCTCCTACTAGCGGGAGGCCCAATCTTTCATGAGCAGTTCTTC

clone size: -
V gene: TRBV5-1
J gene: TRBJ1-6
D gene: TRBD1
CDR3 protein: CASSSSGGQSPLHF
CDR3 DNA: TGCGCCAGCAGCTCCTCAGGGGGGCAATCACCCCTCCACTTT

clone size: -
V gene: TRBV27
J gene: TRBJ1-5
D gene: -
CDR3 protein: CASSLGGHGNQPQHF
CDR3 DNA: TGTGCCAGCAGTTTGGGGGGGCATGGTAATCAGCCCCAGCATTTT

clone size: -
V gene: TRBV19
J gene: TRBJ1-2
D gene: -
CDR3 protein: CASSIDRFYGYTF
CDR3 DNA: TGTGCCAGTAGTATAGACCGATTCTATGGCTACACCTTC

clone size: -
V gene: TRBV5-6
J gene: TRBJ2-1
D gene: -
CDR3 protein: CASREGPRNEQFF
CDR3 DNA: TGTGCCAGCAGGGAGGGACCGAGGAATGAGCAGTTCTTC

clone size: -
V gene: TRBV10-2
J gene: TRBJ2-7
D gene: TRBD2
CDR3 protein: CATYSGLAGYEQYF
CDR3 DNA: TGCGCCACCTACTCGGGACTAGCGGGATACGAGCAGTACTTC

clone size: -
V gene: TRBV27
J gene: TRBJ2-7
D gene: -
CDR3 protein: CASRLRGRPYEQYF
CDR3 DNA: TGTGCCAGCAGGTTAAGGGGGAGGCCCTACGAGCAGTACTTC

clone size: -
V gene: TRBV7-9
J gene: TRBJ1-1
D gene: -
CDR3 protein: CASSQSLNTEAFF
CDR3 DNA: TGTGCCAGCAGCCAGAGCTTGAACACTGAAGCTTTCTTT